This T cell receptor beta chain is drawn from a study of control samples from healthy donors and cancer patients. In this sample, this clone turned up many times. TCRdb's copy holds only in-frame clones and misses some; the assay was immunoSEQ multiplex PCR. The sample holds some 130,000 clones, 75% to 95% seen once. Germline V lookup: CDR1 KGHDR, CDR2 SFDVKD. Trimming pared 5 bases from V and 4 bases from J, leaving 7 bases between. The CDR3 totals 12 residues. Sequencing used blood. The sequence came from a young man in good health. The V gene is TRBV24-1, the J gene TRBJ1-1; D is uncertain. The CDR3 DNA is TGTGCCACCAGTGCCCCAGGCACTGAAGCTTTCTTT. This codes for CATSAPGTEAFF.